This T cell receptor beta chain derives from a study of shared clonotypes between healthy human individuals. About this clone itself: Its antigen is as yet unknown.

Genomic DNA (from each subset) was split evenly across several immunoSEQ plates. The protocol was immunoSEQ multiplex PCR, while the TCRdb copy is restricted to in-frame clones and leaves out a portion. The data show about 1.1 million clones, around 77% seen once. Study-wide points: Generally, naive subsets (rather than memory subsets) showed larger estimated richness.

Per the germline V gene, CDR1 is MDHEN and CDR2 is SYDVKM. V shed 5 bases, J shed 4 bases, and the junction held 7 bases outside the gene matches. CDR3 length equals 15 residues. Source material: memory CD4+ T cells from PBMCs. Subset here: CD45RA-negative fraction. This sequence was found in a man aged 18 to 29 in good health. Some clones in this sample may be carry-over from other donors' samples. The chain couples TRBV28 to TRBJ2-5, with TRBD1 matching over 10 bases. Here the CDR3 DNA reads TGTGCCAGCAGTAGACAGGGGGCTGGTGGAGAGACCCAGTACTTC. Residues: CASSRQGAGGETQYF. The variable domain in full, completed from reference TRBV28 and TRBJ2-5, reads DVKVTQSSRYLVKRTGEKVFLECVQDMDHENMFWYRQDPGLGLRLIYFSYDVKMKEKGDIPEGYSVSREKKERFSLILESASTNQTSMYLCASSRQGAGGETQYFGPGTRLLVL.